This TCR beta chain derives from a study of blood T cell repertoires in COVID-19. The protocol was immunoSEQ multiplex PCR, while the TCRdb copy is restricted to in-frame clones and leaves out a portion. Among 55,000 to 65,000 clones listed, over 80% were seen once. With regard to this clone: Its ends do not fully match the called genes, so a read error is possible.

This CDR3 region has 14 residues. Germline V gives CDR1 LGHDT, CDR2 YNNKEL (reference sequence). What was sequenced was peripheral blood. This TCR was recovered from a man younger than 40 with COVID-19, enrolled during active disease. The J gene is TRBJ1-4, the V gene TRBV3-1 (or the pseudogene TRBV3-2); D is unresolved. This CDR3 is CASSQSWTKEKLFF. In DNA form, the CDR3 reads TGTGCCAGCAGCCAATCGTGGACTAAAGAAAAACTGTTTTTT.